This TCR beta chain was identified in a study of OX40 agonist ivuxolimab in advanced cancers. Looking at the study overall: The study treated patients with ivuxolimab, an agonistic anti-OX40 (CD134) antibody.

This clone was counted a few times. Repertoires were generated with immunoSEQ multiplex PCR, while TCRdb's copy carries only in-frame clones and drops some. The repertoire has tens of thousands of clones, approximately 81% of them found once; the top ten carry approximately 6.5%. Germline CDR1 and CDR2: MNHEY and SMNVEV (reference sequence). CDR3 length: 14 residues. V dropped 2 bases and J dropped 2 bases, with 7 bases sitting between them. This specimen consisted of CD4+ or CD8+ T cells sorted from blood, obtained in a trial of the OX40 agonist ivuxolimab. This chain uses TRBV27 with TRBJ2-1; weak D call: TRBD1 (6 bases). The clonotype was recovered from an adult with an advanced solid tumor such as melanoma, head and neck, liver or kidney cancer. The CDR3 region is CASSLRDTYNEQFF. CDR3 DNA sequence: TGTGCCAGCAGTTTAAGGGACACCTACAATGAGCAGTTCTTC.